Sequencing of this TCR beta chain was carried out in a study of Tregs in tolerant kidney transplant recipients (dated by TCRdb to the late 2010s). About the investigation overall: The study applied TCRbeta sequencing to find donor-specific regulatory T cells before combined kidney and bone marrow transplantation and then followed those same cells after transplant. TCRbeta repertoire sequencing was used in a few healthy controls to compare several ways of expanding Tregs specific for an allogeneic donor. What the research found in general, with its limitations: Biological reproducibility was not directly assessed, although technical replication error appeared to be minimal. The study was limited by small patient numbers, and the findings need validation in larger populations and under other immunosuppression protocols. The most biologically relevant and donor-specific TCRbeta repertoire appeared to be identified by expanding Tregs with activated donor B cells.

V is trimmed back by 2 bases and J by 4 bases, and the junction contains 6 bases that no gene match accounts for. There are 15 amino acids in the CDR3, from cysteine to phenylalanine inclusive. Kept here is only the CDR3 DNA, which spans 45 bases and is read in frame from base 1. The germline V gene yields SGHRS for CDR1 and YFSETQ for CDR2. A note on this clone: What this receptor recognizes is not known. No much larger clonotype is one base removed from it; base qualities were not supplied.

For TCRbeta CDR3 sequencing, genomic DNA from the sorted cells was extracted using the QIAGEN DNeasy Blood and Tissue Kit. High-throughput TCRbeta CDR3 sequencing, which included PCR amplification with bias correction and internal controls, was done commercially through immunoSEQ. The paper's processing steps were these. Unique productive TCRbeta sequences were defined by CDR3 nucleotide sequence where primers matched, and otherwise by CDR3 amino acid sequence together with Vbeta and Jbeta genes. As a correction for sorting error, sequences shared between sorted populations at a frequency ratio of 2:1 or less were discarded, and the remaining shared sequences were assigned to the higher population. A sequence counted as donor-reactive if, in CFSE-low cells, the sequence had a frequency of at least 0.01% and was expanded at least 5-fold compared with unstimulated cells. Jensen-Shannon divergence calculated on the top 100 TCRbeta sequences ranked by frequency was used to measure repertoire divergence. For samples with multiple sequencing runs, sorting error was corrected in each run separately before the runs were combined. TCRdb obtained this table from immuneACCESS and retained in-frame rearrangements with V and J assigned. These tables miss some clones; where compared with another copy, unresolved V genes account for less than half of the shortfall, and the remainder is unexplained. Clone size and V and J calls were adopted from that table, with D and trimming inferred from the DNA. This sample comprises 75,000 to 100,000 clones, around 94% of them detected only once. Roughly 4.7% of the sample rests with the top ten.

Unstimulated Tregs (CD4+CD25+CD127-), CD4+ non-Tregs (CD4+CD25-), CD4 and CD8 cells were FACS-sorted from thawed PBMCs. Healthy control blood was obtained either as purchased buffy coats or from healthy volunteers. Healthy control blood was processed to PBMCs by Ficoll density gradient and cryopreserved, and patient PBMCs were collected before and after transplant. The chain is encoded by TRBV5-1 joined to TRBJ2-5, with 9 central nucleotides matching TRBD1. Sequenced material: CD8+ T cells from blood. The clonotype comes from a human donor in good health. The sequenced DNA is TGCGCCAGCAGCTTCAGACAGGGGGGGGGAGAGACCCAGTACTTC. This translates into CASSFRQGGGETQYF.